This TCR beta chain was profiled in a study of response to subunit inactivated influenza vaccine. Study-wide results and caveats: There was a suggestion from the authors that each seasonal influenza vaccination recruits few new T cells.

The V end lost 0 bases, the J end lost 0 bases, and 5 bases lay between the germline ends. The CDR3 has 14 amino acids. Per the germline V gene, CDR1 is SGHRS and CDR2 is YFSETQ. From the RT-PCR reads, TCRdb called clonotypes with MiXCR, one entry per CDR3 protein. The sample lists hundreds of thousands of distinct CDR3 sequences, approximately 15% occurring once. This clonotype has at least ten counts. Its antigen is still unknown. The chain has TRBV5-1 and TRBJ2-3; weak D call: TRBD1 (5 bases). This receptor was taken from a man aged 50 to 60 who received an inactivated influenza vaccine. The sequenced sample was PBMCs from blood, obtained about 12 days after vaccination. CDR3 nucleotide sequence: TGCGCCAGCAGCTTGGGACAGAGCACAGATACGCAGTATTTT. This encodes CASSLGQSTDTQYF.